One and the same sample provided the 22 T cell receptor beta chains below, sequenced in a study of T cell changes during pregnancy in multiple sclerosis. The data were produced by immunoSEQ multiplex PCR, yet TCRdb's version contains in-frame clones alone and is incomplete. The table has around 100,000 clones, around 92% seen once; the top ten hold over 0.7%. The specimen comprised peripheral blood, sampled before pregnancy. The receptor set was obtained from a female donor with multiple sclerosis, enrolled in a pregnancy study.

Here the CDR3 reads CASSLRLVSTDTQYF. CDR3 DNA sequence: TGTGCCAGCAGCTTAAGACTTGTTAGCACAGATACGCAGTATTTT. The genes are TRBV11-2 and TRBJ2-3; D gene unclear. Germline lookup yields CDR1 SGHAT and CDR2 FQNNGV. Trimming cost V 2 bases and J 0 bases, with 9 bases left between them. The CDR3 consists of 15 residues. Full variable domain (missing parts from reference TRBV11-2 and TRBJ2-3): EAGVAQSPRYKIIEKRQSVAFWCNPISGHATLYWYQQILGQGPKLLIQFQNNGVVDDSQLPKDRFSAERLKGVDSTLKIQPAKLEDSAVYLCASSLRLVSTDTQYFGPGTRLTVL.

This rearrangement joins TRBV27 to TRBJ1-5; TRBD1 agrees at 11 bases. Trimming cost V 5 bases and J 6 bases; bases outside gene matches: 6. Germline V gene data show CDR1 as MNHEY and CDR2 as SMNVEV (reference sequence). The length of the CDR3 is 15 residues. Written as DNA, the CDR3 is TGTGCCAGCAGTACAGGACAGGGGGCTAGTCAGCCCCAGCATTTT. Encoded protein: CASSTGQGASQPQHF.

The V and J genes are TRBV7-8 and TRBJ2-7; 7 bases agree with TRBD1. The CDR3 sequence is 14 residues long. J lost 3 bases, V lost 6 bases, and 8 bases had no gene match. Germline CDR1 and CDR2: SGHVS and FQNEAQ. The CDR3 region is CASSWSGTDYEQYF. In nucleotides, the CDR3 is TGTGCCAGCAGTTGGTCCGGGACAGACTACGAGCAGTACTTC.

The gene calls are TRBV5-1 and TRBJ2-7; 12 bases match TRBD2. With V trimmed by 4 bases and J by 5 bases, 7 bases remained unmatched. Germline V gene sequence: CDR1 SGHRS, CDR2 YFSETQ. CDR3 length: 15 amino acids. CDR3 amino acids: CASSQTSGRFDEQYF. CDR3 nucleotide sequence: TGCGCCAGCAGCCAGACTAGCGGGAGATTCGACGAGCAGTACTTC.

This sequence joins TRBV5-1 and TRBJ2-1; 11 nucleotides agree with TRBD2. This CDR3 contains 18 residues. The ends lost 0 bases at V and 6 bases at J; junction bases unmatched: 11. From germline, CDR1 is SGHRS and CDR2 YFSETQ. The CDR3 reads CASSLVGLAGGSINEQFF. The DNA for the CDR3 is TGCGCCAGCAGCTTGGTGGGGCTAGCGGGAGGTTCCATCAATGAGCAGTTCTTC.

V usage is TRBV10-2 and J usage is TRBJ1-2, with a possible D match to TRBD1 (5 bases). CDR1 and CDR2 from the germline V gene are WSHSY and SAAADI. The CDR3 loop spans 13 amino acids. Trimming stripped 4 bases from V and 6 bases from J, with 12 bases between. The CDR3 reads CASSVQGYNGYTF. CDR3 coding DNA: TGCGCCAGCAGTGTCCAGGGATACAATGGCTACACCTTC.

The V call is TRBV5-1, the J call TRBJ1-2, with a tentative D call TRBD1 (5 bases). Trimming took 5 bases from V and 0 from J, leaving 11 bases between them. The CDR3 totals 14 residues. Per germline, CDR1 SGHRS and CDR2 YFSETQ. The CDR3 here is CASRPDTANYGYTF. The CDR3 DNA is TGCGCCAGCAGGCCGGACACCGCTAACTATGGCTACACCTTC.

This clone has a single count. The chain employs TRBV5-1 and TRBJ1-4; 7 nucleotides line up with TRBD1. Germline CDR1 reads SGHRS; CDR2 reads YFSETQ. The CDR3 length is 12 residues. Losses at the gene ends were 4 bases for V and 7 bases for J; bases not matched to a gene: 1. CDR3 bases: TGCGCCAGCAGCCAGGGGGGTGAAAAACTGTTTTTT. Translated: CASSQGGEKLFF.

The chain is built from TRBV6-1 and TRBJ1-6; tentatively, D is TRBD1 (6 bases). V lost 8 bases and J lost 9, with 20 bases in between. The germline V gene has CDR1 MNHNS and CDR2 SASEGT. This CDR3 contains 15 residues. The CDR3 coding sequence is TGTGCCAGCTCCTCCAGGACAGAAAATATTTCACCCCTCCACTTT. Translated: CASSSRTENISPLHF.

This chain links TRBV4-1 with TRBJ1-3, with D unresolved. The V gene lost 8 bases and the J gene lost 2 bases, with 19 bases spanning the gap. Per the germline V gene, CDR1 is MGHRA and CDR2 is YSYEKL. This CDR3 is 16 amino acids long. Here the CDR3 reads CASSLDGIGTGNTIYF. CDR3 DNA: TGCGCCAGCTCTCTCGACGGGATAGGAACTGGAAACACCATATATTTT.

This clone has just one count. This chain connects TRBV5-1 to TRBJ1-2; no firm D call. The V end was cut by 0 bases, the J end by 1 base, with 13 bases between. Per germline, CDR1 SGHRS and CDR2 YFSETQ. There are 16 residues in the CDR3. The CDR3 spells CASSLDTPRDNYGYTF. The CDR3 DNA is TGCGCCAGCAGCTTGGACACCCCGAGGGATAACTATGGCTACACCTTC.

In regard to this clone: The junction departs from germline at one end; a sequencing error may be responsible. The V call is TRBV6-5, the J call TRBJ1-2; D call uncertain. The CDR3 sequence is 11 residues long. Germline V gene lookup returns CDR1 MNHEY and CDR2 SVGAGI. The CDR3 DNA follows: TGTGCCAGCAACTCAGGTGCTGGCCACACCTTC. Protein: CASNSGAGHTF.

The rearrangement uses TRBV27 and TRBJ2-5, with no clear D. V dropped 5 bases and J dropped 7 bases, with 17 bases sitting between them. The CDR3 extends over 14 amino acids. Per the germline V gene, CDR1 is MNHEY and CDR2 is SMNVEV (reference sequence). The CDR3 spells CASSPAGLMGTQYF. CDR3 bases: TGTGCCAGCAGTCCAGCAGGTTTGATGGGGACCCAGTACTTC.

The chain carries TRBV4-3 and TRBJ2-7; D gene unclear. The V end lost 1 base, the J end lost 3 bases, and 13 bases lay between the germline ends. CDR3 length: 15 amino acids. CDR1 and CDR2 from the germline V gene are LGHNA and YSLEER. The CDR3 protein is CASSQVVSTYYEQYF. The DNA of the CDR3 is TGCGCCAGCAGCCAAGTTGTAAGTACATACTACGAGCAGTACTTC.

This clone showed up just a few times. The chain uses TRBV7-9 and TRBJ2-1, with D possibly TRBD1 on 6 matching bases. The CDR3 is 16 residues long. Germline-derived CDR1 and CDR2 are SEHNR and FQNEAQ (reference sequence). V dropped 6 bases and J dropped 6 bases, with 21 bases sitting between them. In nucleotides, the CDR3 is TGTGCCAGCAGTTTGAGGGGGTCCCGGACAGTCAATGAGCAGTTCTTC. Amino acids: CASSLRGSRTVNEQFF.

The chain combines TRBV19 with TRBJ2-5; TRBD1 matches at 10 bases. Germline values: CDR1 LNHDA, CDR2 SQIVND (reference sequence). J lost 3 bases, V lost 8 bases, and 6 bases had no gene match. The CDR3 consists of 14 residues. CDR3 DNA: TGTGCCAGTCTTGACAGGGGGCGAAAAGAGACCCAGTACTTC. Its protein is CASLDRGRKETQYF.

The chain employs TRBV9 and TRBJ2-1, with 11 bases matching TRBD2. The junction had 9 bases not matched to a gene; V was cut back by 2 bases and J by 5 bases. CDR3 size: 17 residues. CDR1 SGDLS and CDR2 YYNGEE come from the germline V gene. The CDR3 loop reads CASSVTPGLAADNEQFF. CDR3 sequence (DNA): TGTGCCAGCAGCGTGACCCCGGGACTAGCGGCTGACAATGAGCAGTTCTTC.

This clone was recorded once. The CDR3 nucleotides are TGTGCCAGCACCCCCGGGAGGGGGCAGAACACTGAAGCTTTCTTT. Residues: CASTPGRGQNTEAFF. The genes are TRBV6-5 and TRBJ1-1, with 7 bases that match TRBD1. The ends lost 7 bases at V and 1 base at J; junction bases unmatched: 9. The CDR3 contains 15 residues. Germline V lookup: CDR1 MNHEY, CDR2 SVGAGI.

V usage is TRBV11-2 and J usage is TRBJ1-2; TRBD1 is a possible D gene (5 bases). Germline assignment: CDR1 SGHAT and CDR2 FQNNGV. V lost 0 bases to trimming and J lost 8 bases, with 10 bases between them. This CDR3 contains 13 residues. The CDR3 bases are TGTGCCAGCAGCTTAGATCGAAAGGGGGGCTACACCTTC. The encoded protein is CASSLDRKGGYTF.

The chain uses TRBV5-5 and TRBJ2-7; TRBD1 might be the D (5 bases). Germline V gene sequence: CDR1 SGHKS, CDR2 YYEKEE (reference sequence). The CDR3 runs 13 residues. V lost 2 bases to trimming and J lost 2 bases, with 8 bases between them. The CDR3, as DNA: TGTGCCAGCAGCTTCAGGGTTACCTACGAGCAGTACTTC. It encodes CASSFRVTYEQYF.

The chain is built from TRBV7-9 and TRBJ2-1; 7 bases are a match to TRBD1. The CDR3 contains 15 residues. Looked up from germline, CDR1 is SEHNR and CDR2 is FQNEAQ (reference sequence). The V and J ends lost 5 bases and 3 bases, in that order; junction bases with no gene match: 7. The CDR3 DNA reads TGTGCCAGCAGCCCGACCGGGACAGACTACAATGAGCAGTTCTTC. Translated: CASSPTGTDYNEQFF.

This sequence joins TRBV10-2 and TRBJ2-3, with a tentative D call TRBD2 (6 bases). V was shortened by 4 bases and J by 0 bases, with 17 bases between the two germline ends. This CDR3 has 17 amino acids. Germline CDR1 and CDR2: WSHSY and SAAADI. CDR3 protein: CASSGSWDFTSTDTQYF. CDR3 nucleotide sequence: TGCGCCAGCAGTGGATCCTGGGACTTCACTAGCACAGATACGCAGTATTTT.